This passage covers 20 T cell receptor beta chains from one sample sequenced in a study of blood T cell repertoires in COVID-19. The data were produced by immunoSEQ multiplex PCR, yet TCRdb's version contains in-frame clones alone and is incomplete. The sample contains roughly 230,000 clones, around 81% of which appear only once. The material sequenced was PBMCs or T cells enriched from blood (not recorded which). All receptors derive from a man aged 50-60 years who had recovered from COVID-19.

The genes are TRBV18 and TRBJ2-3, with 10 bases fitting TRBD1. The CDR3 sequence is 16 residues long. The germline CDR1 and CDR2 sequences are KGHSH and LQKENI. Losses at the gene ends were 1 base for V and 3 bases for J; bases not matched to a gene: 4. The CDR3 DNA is TGTGCCAGCTCACCACAGAGGACAGGGGGGACAGATACGCAGTATTTT. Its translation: CASSPQRTGGTDTQYF. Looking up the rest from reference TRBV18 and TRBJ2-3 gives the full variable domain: NAGVMQNPRHLVRRRGQEARLRCSPMKGHSHVYWYRQLPEEGLKFMVYLQKENIIDESGMPKERFSAEFPKEGPSILRIQQVVRGDSAAYFCASSPQRTGGTDTQYFGPGTRLTVL.

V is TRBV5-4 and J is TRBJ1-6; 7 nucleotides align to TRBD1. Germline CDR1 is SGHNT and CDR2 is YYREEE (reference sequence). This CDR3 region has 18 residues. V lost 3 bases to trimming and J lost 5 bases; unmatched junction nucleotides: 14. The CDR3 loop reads CASSSPREGALNNSPLHF. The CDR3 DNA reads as TGTGCCAGCAGCTCGCCAAGAGAGGGGGCGCTTAATAATTCACCCCTCCACTTT.

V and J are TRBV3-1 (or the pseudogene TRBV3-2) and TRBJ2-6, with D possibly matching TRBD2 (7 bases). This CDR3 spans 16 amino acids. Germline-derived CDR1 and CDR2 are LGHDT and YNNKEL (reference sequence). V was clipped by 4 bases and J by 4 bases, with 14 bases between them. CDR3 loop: CASSLAGAQGANVLTF. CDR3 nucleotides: TGTGCCAGCAGCCTTGCGGGGGCGCAGGGGGCCAACGTCCTGACTTTC.

CDR3 sequence (DNA): TGTGCCAGTAGTGTCGGGACTAGCGGTTACGAGCAGTACTTC. This gives the protein CASSVGTSGYEQYF. The V and J genes are TRBV19 and TRBJ2-7, with TRBD2 matching 11 bases. The CDR3 covers 14 residues. From germline, CDR1 is LNHDA and CDR2 SQIVND (reference sequence). V lost 5 bases, J lost 4 bases, and 4 bases stayed unmatched.

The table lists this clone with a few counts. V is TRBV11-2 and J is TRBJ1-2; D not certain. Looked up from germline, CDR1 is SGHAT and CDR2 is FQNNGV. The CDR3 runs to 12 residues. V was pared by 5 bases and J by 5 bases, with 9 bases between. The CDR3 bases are TGTGCCAGCAGCGCTACCTCGTATGGCTACACCTTC. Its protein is CASSATSYGYTF.

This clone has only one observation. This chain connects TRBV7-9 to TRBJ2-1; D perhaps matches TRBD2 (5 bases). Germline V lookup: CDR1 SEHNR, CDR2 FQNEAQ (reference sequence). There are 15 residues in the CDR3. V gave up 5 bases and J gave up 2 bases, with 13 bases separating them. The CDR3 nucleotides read TGTGCCAGCAGCGCCACTAGGGCCACCTACAATGAGCAGTTCTTC. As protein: CASSATRATYNEQFF. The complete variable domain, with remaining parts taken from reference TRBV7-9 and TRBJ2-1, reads DTGVSQNPRHKITKRGQNVTFRCDPISEHNRLYWYRQTLGQGPEFLTYFQNEAQLEKSRLLSDRFSAERPKGSFSTLEIQRTEQGDSAMYLCASSATRATYNEQFFGPGTRLTVL.

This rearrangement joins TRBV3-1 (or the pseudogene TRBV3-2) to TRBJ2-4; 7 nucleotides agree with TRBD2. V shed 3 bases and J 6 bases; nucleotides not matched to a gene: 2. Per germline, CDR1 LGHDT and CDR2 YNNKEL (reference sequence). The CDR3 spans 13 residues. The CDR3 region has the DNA TGTGCCAGCAGCCAGGGGGGGGTAAACATTCAGTACTTC. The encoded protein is CASSQGGVNIQYF.

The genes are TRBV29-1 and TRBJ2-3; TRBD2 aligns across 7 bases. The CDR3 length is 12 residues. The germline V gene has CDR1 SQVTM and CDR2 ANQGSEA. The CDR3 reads CSADGGTDTQYF. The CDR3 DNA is TGCAGTGCTGACGGGGGGACAGATACGCAGTATTTT.

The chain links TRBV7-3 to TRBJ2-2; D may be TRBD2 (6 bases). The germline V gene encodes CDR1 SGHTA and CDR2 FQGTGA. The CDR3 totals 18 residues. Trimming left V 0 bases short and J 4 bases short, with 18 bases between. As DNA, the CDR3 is TGTGCCAGCAGCTTAACGGGAGGAAGACCATGGGGCACCGGGGAGCTGTTTTTT. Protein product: CASSLTGGRPWGTGELFF.

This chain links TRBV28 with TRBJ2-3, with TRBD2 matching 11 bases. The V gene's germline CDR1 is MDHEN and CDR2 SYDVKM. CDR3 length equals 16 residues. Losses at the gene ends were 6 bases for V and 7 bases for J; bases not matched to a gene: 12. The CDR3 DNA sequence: TGTGCCAGCAGCGTACTAGCGGGAGAGAGAGGGAATACGCAGTATTTT. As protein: CASSVLAGERGNTQYF.

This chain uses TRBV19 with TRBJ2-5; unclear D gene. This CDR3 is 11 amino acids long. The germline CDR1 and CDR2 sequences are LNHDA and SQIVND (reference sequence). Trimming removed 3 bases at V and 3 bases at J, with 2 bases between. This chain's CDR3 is CASSIEETQYF. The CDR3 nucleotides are TGTGCCAGTAGTATCGAAGAGACCCAGTACTTC.

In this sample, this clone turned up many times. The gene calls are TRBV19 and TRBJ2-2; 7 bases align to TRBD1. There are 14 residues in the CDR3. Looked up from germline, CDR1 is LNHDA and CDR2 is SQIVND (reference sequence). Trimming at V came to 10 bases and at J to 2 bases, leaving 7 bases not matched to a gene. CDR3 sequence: CATMRQGNTGELFF. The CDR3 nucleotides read TGTGCCACCATGAGACAGGGAAACACCGGGGAGCTGTTTTTT.

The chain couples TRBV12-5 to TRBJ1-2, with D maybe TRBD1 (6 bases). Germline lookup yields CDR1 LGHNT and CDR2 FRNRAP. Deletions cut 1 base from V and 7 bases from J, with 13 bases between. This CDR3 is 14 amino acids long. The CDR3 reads CASGLEQGFGGYTF. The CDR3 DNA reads TGTGCTAGTGGTTTGGAACAGGGTTTCGGTGGCTACACCTTC.

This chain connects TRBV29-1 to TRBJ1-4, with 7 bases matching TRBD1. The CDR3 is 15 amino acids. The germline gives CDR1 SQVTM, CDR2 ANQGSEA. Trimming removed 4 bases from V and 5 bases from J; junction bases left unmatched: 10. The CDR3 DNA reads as TGCAGCGTTGCCCCGTCGGGACAGTGGAATGAAAAACTGTTTTTT. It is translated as CSVAPSGQWNEKLFF.

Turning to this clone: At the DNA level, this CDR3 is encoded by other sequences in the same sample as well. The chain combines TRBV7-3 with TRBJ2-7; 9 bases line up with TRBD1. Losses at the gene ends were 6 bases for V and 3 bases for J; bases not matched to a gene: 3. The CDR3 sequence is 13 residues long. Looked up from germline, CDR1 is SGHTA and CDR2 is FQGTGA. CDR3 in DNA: TGTGCCAGCAGTCCGGGACAGGGCTACGAGCAGTACTTC. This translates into CASSPGQGYEQYF.

The CDR3: CASSLAPGTLYNEQFF. The CDR3 region has the DNA TGTGCCAGCAGCTTAGCCCCCGGGACTCTATACAATGAGCAGTTCTTC. This chain connects TRBV11-3 to TRBJ2-1, with D possibly being TRBD2 (6 bases). Germline CDR1 is SGHNT and CDR2 is YENEEA. The CDR3 has 16 residues. The ends were cut back, 1 base at V and 4 bases at J, with 14 bases in the middle.

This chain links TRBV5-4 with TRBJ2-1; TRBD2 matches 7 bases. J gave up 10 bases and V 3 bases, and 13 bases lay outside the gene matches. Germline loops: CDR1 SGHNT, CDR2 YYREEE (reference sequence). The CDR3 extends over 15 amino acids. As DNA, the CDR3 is TGTGCCAGCAGCTACGGGACTACTTCCTCCGTCGAGCAGTTCTTC. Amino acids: CASSYGTTSSVEQFF.

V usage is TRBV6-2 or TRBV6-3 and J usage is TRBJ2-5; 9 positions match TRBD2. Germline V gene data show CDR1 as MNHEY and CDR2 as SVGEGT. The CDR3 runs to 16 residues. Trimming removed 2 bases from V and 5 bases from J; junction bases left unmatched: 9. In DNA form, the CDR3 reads TGTGCCAGCAGTTACCTAGCGGGGTACTCCGATGAGACCCAGTACTTC. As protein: CASSYLAGYSDETQYF.

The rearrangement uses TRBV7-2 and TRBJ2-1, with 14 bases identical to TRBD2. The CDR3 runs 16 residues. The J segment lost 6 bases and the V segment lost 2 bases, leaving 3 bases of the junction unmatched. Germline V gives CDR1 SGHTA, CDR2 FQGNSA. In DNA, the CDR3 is TGTGCCAGCAGCTTATGGGGGACTAGCGGGAGCAATGAGCAGTTCTTC. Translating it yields CASSLWGTSGSNEQFF.

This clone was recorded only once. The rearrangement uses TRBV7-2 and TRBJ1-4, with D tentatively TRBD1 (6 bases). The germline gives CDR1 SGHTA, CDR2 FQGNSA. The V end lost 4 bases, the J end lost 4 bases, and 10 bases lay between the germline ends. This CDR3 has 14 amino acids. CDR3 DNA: TGTGCCAGCAGCTACACAGGGTTTAATGAAAAACTGTTTTTT. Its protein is CASSYTGFNEKLFF.